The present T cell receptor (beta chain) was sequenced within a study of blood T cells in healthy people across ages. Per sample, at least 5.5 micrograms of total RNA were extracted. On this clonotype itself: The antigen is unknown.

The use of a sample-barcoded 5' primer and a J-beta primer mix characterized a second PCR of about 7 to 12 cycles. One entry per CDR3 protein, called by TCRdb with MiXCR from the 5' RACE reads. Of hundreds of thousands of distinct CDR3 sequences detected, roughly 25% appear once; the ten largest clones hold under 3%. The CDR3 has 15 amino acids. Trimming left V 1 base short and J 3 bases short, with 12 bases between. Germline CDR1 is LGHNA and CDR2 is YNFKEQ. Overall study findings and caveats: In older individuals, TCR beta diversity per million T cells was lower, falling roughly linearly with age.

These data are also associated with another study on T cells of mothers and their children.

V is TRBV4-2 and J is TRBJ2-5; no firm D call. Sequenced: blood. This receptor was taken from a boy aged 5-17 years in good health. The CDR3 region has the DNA TGTGCCAGCAGCCAAGCTCACTCTAGGAAAGAGACCCAGTACTTC. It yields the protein CASSQAHSRKETQYF.